The rows below give T cell receptor beta chains drawn from one sample of a study of cytomegalovirus exposure and HLA in healthy donors. Assay used: immunoSEQ multiplex PCR; TCRdb lists only in-frame clones, some missing. Here the sample spans about 160,000 clones, 70% to 80% being singletons. The material sequenced was PBMCs. These receptor sequences come from a man aged 30 to 39 in good health and CMV-seronegative. The CDR3 runs from the conserved cysteine through the conserved F or W. Fields, in order: CDR3 DNA, CDR3 protein, V gene, D gene, J gene, clone size. D genes are given only for firm matches. Clone size is stated in some rows and not others, as once, few, many or a class when expanded.

TGTGCCAGCAGTACGGCGGGACTATCTGAGAATCAGCCCCAGCATTTT	CASSTAGLSENQPQHF	TRBV28	NA	TRBJ1-5	NA
TGTGCCAGCAGCCCGGGACTAGTATCCTACAATGAGCAGTTCTTC	CASSPGLVSYNEQFF	TRBV9	TRBD2	TRBJ2-1	NA
TGTGCCAGCAGTTCTCACAGGTCCTATTCCTACGAGCAGTACTTC	CASSSHRSYSYEQYF	TRBV6-5	NA	TRBJ2-7	NA
TGTGCCAGCAGCTTATCCTTTGGGGGCGGCTATGGCTACACCTTC	CASSLSFGGGYGYTF	TRBV5-5	NA	TRBJ1-2	NA
TGCGCCAGCAGTGAAAGGTCTAGCGGGGCGACAGATACGCAGTATTTT	CASSERSSGATDTQYF	TRBV10-1	TRBD2	TRBJ2-3	NA
TGTGCCAGCAGCTCACTACAGGGGGCGGTTGGCTACACCTTC	CASSSLQGAVGYTF	TRBV7-9	TRBD1	TRBJ1-2	NA
TGTGCCAGCAGTTTTCCCGTGACTAGCGGCTATCCTTACGAGCAGTACTTC	CASSFPVTSGYPYEQYF	TRBV28	TRBD2	TRBJ2-7	NA
TGTGCCAGCAGCACAGCTAGACTAGCGGGGGGCCGGAATGAGCAGTTCTTC	CASSTARLAGGRNEQFF	TRBV9	TRBD2	TRBJ2-1	NA
TGTGCCAGCAGTAGACAGGCTAATCAGCCCCAGCATTTT	CASSRQANQPQHF	TRBV28	NA	TRBJ1-5	NA
TGCAGCGTTGAAGATCGTCTCTACGAGCAGTACTTC	CSVEDRLYEQYF	TRBV29-1	NA	TRBJ2-7	NA
TGTGCCAGCAGCCCCCAGGACTACCGCGGGGCTAGCTCCTACAATGAGCAGTTCTTC	CASSPQDYRGASSYNEQFF	TRBV7-3	NA	TRBJ2-1	NA
TGTGCCAGCAGCTTATCTTCAACTAATGAAAAACTGTTTTTT	CASSLSSTNEKLFF	TRBV7-2	NA	TRBJ1-4	few
TGTGCCAGCAGCTTAGGGGGCACCGGGACAGTCAACACTGAAGCTTTCTTT	CASSLGGTGTVNTEAFF	TRBV7-6	TRBD1	TRBJ1-1	NA
TGCGCCAGCAGCCAACAGGTAAATCAGCCCCAGCATTTT	CASSQQVNQPQHF	TRBV4-1	NA	TRBJ1-5	once
TGTGCCAGTAGTGACCAGGGGGGATACATTCAGTACTTC	CASSDQGGYIQYF	TRBV19	NA	TRBJ2-4	NA
TGTGCCAGCTCCCTCGGGACAGGGGGCCAATACGAGCAGTACTTC	CASSLGTGGQYEQYF	TRBV18	TRBD1	TRBJ2-7	NA
TGCGCCAGCAGCTTCGGGGGGATCTCCTACGAGCAGTACTTC	CASSFGGISYEQYF	TRBV5-1	TRBD2	TRBJ2-7	few
TGTGCCAGCAGCCAGGGGGTGAACACTGAAGCTTTCTTT	CASSQGVNTEAFF	TRBV7-2	TRBD1	TRBJ1-1	NA
TGTGCCACCAGCAGAGACCTTCTTGGGCCCCATCAGCCCCAGCATTTT	CATSRDLLGPHQPQHF	TRBV15	NA	TRBJ1-5	NA
TGTGCCAGCAGCTTAGTAGATCCCACCGGGGAGCTGTTTTTT	CASSLVDPTGELFF	TRBV7-9	NA	TRBJ2-2	NA
TGTGCCAGCAGCGTAGCTCGGGACAGCTACGAGCAGTACTTC	CASSVARDSYEQYF	TRBV2	TRBD1	TRBJ2-7	NA
TGTGCCAGCAGCCTGGACAACGGGAATGAAAAACTGTTTTTT	CASSLDNGNEKLFF	TRBV7-2	NA	TRBJ1-4	few
TGTGCCAGCAGCTGGGTAGCGGGGGGGAACAATGAGCAGTTCTTC	CASSWVAGGNNEQFF	TRBV7-2	TRBD2	TRBJ2-1	NA
TGCGCCAGCAGCTTGGCGTTAGCAGTCCAAGAGACCCAGTACTTC	CASSLALAVQETQYF	TRBV5-1	NA	TRBJ2-5	NA
TGTGCCAGCAGTACCGGGACAGGCTCCTACGAGCAGTACTTC	CASSTGTGSYEQYF	TRBV28	TRBD1	TRBJ2-7	NA
TGTGCCAGTAGTGCGTCCGGGACAGGGTTGTACGAGCAGTACTTC	CASSASGTGLYEQYF	TRBV19	TRBD1	TRBJ2-7	NA
TGTGCCAGCAGCCGAAATAGCGGGGGGGTGAACACCGGGGAGCTGTTTTTT	CASSRNSGGVNTGELFF	TRBV5-4	TRBD2	TRBJ2-2	once
TGTGCCAGCACCCGGACAGGATTCTACGAGCAGTACTTC	CASTRTGFYEQYF	TRBV6-5	TRBD1	TRBJ2-7	NA
TGTGCCTGGAGCCGGACGCCGACAGGGTTTAGGTCCGGGGAGCTGTTTTTT	CAWSRTPTGFRSGELFF	TRBV30	TRBD1	TRBJ2-2	NA
TGTGCCAGCAGTTTCGGGACAGGGAAATCTTACGAGCAGTACTTC	CASSFGTGKSYEQYF	TRBV27	TRBD1	TRBJ2-7	NA
TGTGCCAGCAGTGCCTACGCCTACAATGAGCAGTTCTTC	CASSAYAYNEQFF	TRBV27	NA	TRBJ2-1	NA
TGTGCCAGCAGCTTAGATAAGGGGGTTCCCTTGACCGGGGAGCTGTTTTTT	CASSLDKGVPLTGELFF	TRBV11-3	NA	TRBJ2-2	NA
TGTGCCAGCAGGCAGCAGGGGACTAATGAAAAACTGTTTTTT	CASRQQGTNEKLFF	TRBV6-5	NA	TRBJ1-4	NA